Listed here is a single T cell receptor (beta chain). Being one base from a much bigger clone, this may be a read error. The data stem from a study of Graves' ophthalmopathy and Graves' hyperthyroidism. Per germline, CDR1 SGHRS and CDR2 YFSETQ. This CDR3 is 18 amino acids long. V dropped 4 bases and J dropped 2 bases, with 22 bases sitting between them. Amplified material comprised TCR beta CDR3 regions derived from RNA transcripts. Second-round multiplex PCR came after a first-round RT-PCR that employed HTBI primers. TCRdb independently ran MiXCR on the multiplex PCR reads; one entry per CDR3 protein. The sample shows about 600,000 distinct CDR3 sequences, approximately 35% of them seen only once.

V is TRBV5-1 and J is TRBJ1-5; maybe TRBD1 (5 bases). Sequenced sample: peripheral blood or thyroid tissue (not recorded which). This TCR came from an adult man with Graves' hyperthyroidism. The CDR3 spells CASSLARGGPYGNQPQHF. The CDR3 region has the DNA TGCGCCAGCAGCCTGGCTAGGGGCGGGCCTTATGGCAATCAGCCCCAGCATTTT. Filled out from reference TRBV5-1 and TRBJ1-5, the complete variable domain reads KAGVTQTPRYLIKTRGQQVTLSCSPISGHRSVSWYQQTPGQGLQFLFEYFSETQRNKGNFPGRFSGRQFSNSRSEMNVSTLELGDSALYLCASSLARGGPYGNQPQHFGDGTRLSIL.